What follows describes a single T cell receptor (beta chain). This entry is derived from a study of blood T cell repertoires in COVID-19. Looking at the study overall: Acute and convalescent COVID-19 specimens originated in the United States, Italy and Spain. From T cells, B-cell-depleted T cells, or PBMCs came the material, which was cDNA or gDNA.

Per the original data handling: Counts of nucleated cells, estimated from reference gene primer amplification, were obtained. The protocol was immunoSEQ multiplex PCR, while the TCRdb copy is restricted to in-frame clones and leaves out a portion. That table furnishes V, J and clone size, whereas the DNA furnished D and trimming. The sample yields 410,000 or so clones, 75% to 90% seen once. Trimming removed 0 bases at V and 0 bases at J, with 12 bases between. Germline V gene data show CDR1 as LNHNV and CDR2 as YYDKDF (reference sequence). This CDR3 spans 17 amino acids. The chain joins TRBV15 to TRBJ1-5, with D unclear. Specimen: peripheral blood. The origin of this receptor is a woman in her twenties or thirties with active or convalescent COVID-19. The CDR3 protein is CATSRDSLAISNQPQHF. The CDR3 DNA reads TGTGCCACCAGCAGAGATTCGTTAGCTATTAGCAATCAGCCCCAGCATTTT.